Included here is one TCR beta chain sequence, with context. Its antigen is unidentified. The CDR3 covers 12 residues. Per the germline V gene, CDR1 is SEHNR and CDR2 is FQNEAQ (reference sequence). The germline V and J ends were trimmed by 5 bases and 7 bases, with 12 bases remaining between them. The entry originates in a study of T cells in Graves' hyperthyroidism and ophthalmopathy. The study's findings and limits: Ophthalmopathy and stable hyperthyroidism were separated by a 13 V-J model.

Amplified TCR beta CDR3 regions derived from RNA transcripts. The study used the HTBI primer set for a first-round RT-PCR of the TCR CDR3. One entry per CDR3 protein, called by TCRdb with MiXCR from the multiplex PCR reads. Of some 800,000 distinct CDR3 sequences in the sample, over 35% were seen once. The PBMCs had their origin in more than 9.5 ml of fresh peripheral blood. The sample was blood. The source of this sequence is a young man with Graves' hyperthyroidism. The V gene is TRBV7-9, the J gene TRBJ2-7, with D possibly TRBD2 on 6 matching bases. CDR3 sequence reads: CASSHSGWEQYF. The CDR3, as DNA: TGTGCCAGCAGCCACAGCGGGTGGGAGCAGTACTTC.